A single sample gave rise to the 22 T cell receptor beta chains below, sequenced in a study of shared clonotypes between healthy human individuals. Sequencing was performed with immunoSEQ multiplex PCR; in TCRdb, only in-frame clones are kept and a portion is missing. The sample records fewer than 2.5 million clones, over 85% being singletons. The sequenced material came from naive CD4+ T cells from PBMCs. Subset in this sample: CD45RA+ positively selected. The receptor set was obtained from a man aged 18 to 30 in good health. Some clones in this sample may be carry-over from other donors' samples.

This chain connects TRBV5-1 to TRBJ2-1, with D possibly called TRBD1 or TRBD2 (5 bases each). V lost 0 bases and J lost 3, with 13 bases in between. The CDR3 contains 16 residues. Germline V gives CDR1 SGHRS, CDR2 YFSETQ. As DNA, the CDR3 is TGCGCCAGCAGCTTGGGGGACGGAACCGGCTACAATGAGCAGTTCTTC. Protein: CASSLGDGTGYNEQFF. Variable domain in full (rest from reference TRBV5-1 and TRBJ2-1): KAGVTQTPRYLIKTRGQQVTLSCSPISGHRSVSWYQQTPGQGLQFLFEYFSETQRNKGNFPGRFSGRQFSNSRSEMNVSTLELGDSALYLCASSLGDGTGYNEQFFGPGTRLTVL.

This chain links TRBV7-9 with TRBJ2-1, with D perhaps assigned TRBD1 or TRBD2 (5 bases each). Germline-derived CDR1 and CDR2 are SEHNR and FQNEAQ (reference sequence). V was pared by 5 bases and J by 8 bases, with 19 bases between. The CDR3 has 15 amino acids. Here the CDR3 reads CASSPVGETKDEQFF. As DNA, the CDR3 is TGTGCCAGCAGCCCCGTGGGGGAAACTAAGGATGAGCAGTTCTTC. Full variable domain (rest looked up from reference TRBV7-9 and TRBJ2-1): DTGVSQNPRHKITKRGQNVTFRCDPISEHNRLYWYRQTLGQGPEFLTYFQNEAQLEKSRLLSDRFSAERPKGSFSTLEIQRTEQGDSAMYLCASSPVGETKDEQFFGPGTRLTVL.

This clone showed up just a few times. The J gene is TRBJ1-1, the V gene TRBV20-1, with 7 bases matching TRBD1. J lost 8 bases, V lost 4 bases, and 4 bases had no gene match. The germline V gene encodes CDR1 DFQATT and CDR2 SNEGSKA (reference sequence). The CDR3 has 11 residues. The CDR3 here is CSANRGGEAFF. As DNA, the CDR3 is TGCAGTGCTAACAGGGGAGGGGAAGCTTTCTTT.

J is TRBJ2-7 and V is TRBV5-1; 7 bases map to TRBD1. J lost 3 bases, V lost 0 bases, and 6 bases had no gene match. This CDR3 spans 15 amino acids. The germline gives CDR1 SGHRS, CDR2 YFSETQ. DNA for the CDR3: TGCGCCAGCAGCTTGGCCCGGCAGGGGGTCTACGAGCAGTACTTC. Its translation: CASSLARQGVYEQYF.

The V call is TRBV4-3, the J call TRBJ1-6; 11 nucleotides line up with TRBD1. CDR1 and CDR2 (germline): LGHNA, YSLEER. With 3 bases clipped from V and 6 bases from J, the junction kept 4 bases outside the gene matches. The CDR3 is 16 residues long. The CDR3 loop is CASSHGQGAGNSPLHF. The CDR3 bases are TGCGCCAGCAGCCACGGACAGGGGGCGGGTAATTCACCCCTCCACTTT.

The chain is built from TRBV2 and TRBJ2-7; possible D gene TRBD2, 5 bases. This CDR3 is 12 amino acids long. CDR1 and CDR2 (germline): SNHLY, FYNNEI. Trimming shortened V by 7 bases and J by 3 bases, and 10 bases separated the two germline ends. CDR3 loop: CASKEVGYEQYF. The CDR3, as DNA: TGTGCCAGCAAGGAGGTTGGCTACGAGCAGTACTTC.

As to this clone: Within the sample, other DNA sequences also encode this same CDR3. This chain's CDR3 is CASSPRTSGRTDTQYF. The CDR3 DNA is TGCGCCAGCAGCCCCCGGACTAGCGGGAGGACAGATACGCAGTATTTT. This sequence joins TRBV5-1 and TRBJ2-3, with 14 bases aligning to TRBD2. V lost 4 bases to trimming and J lost 3 bases; unmatched junction nucleotides: 4. The CDR3 spans 16 residues. Germline loops: CDR1 SGHRS, CDR2 YFSETQ.

V is TRBV28 and J is TRBJ1-5, with 9 positions matching TRBD1. V lost 6 bases and J lost 1; bases outside the gene matches: 7. The CDR3 sequence is 16 residues long. Germline-derived CDR1 and CDR2 are MDHEN and SYDVKM. Here the CDR3 DNA reads TGTGCCAGCAGGGGACAGGGTGTTCCGAGCAATCAGCCCCAGCATTTT. Protein sequence: CASRGQGVPSNQPQHF.

The chain links TRBV6-1 to TRBJ1-2; tentatively, D is TRBD1 (5 bases). The germline V gene encodes CDR1 MNHNS and CDR2 SASEGT. V was cut by 4 bases and J by 6 bases, with 12 bases left in between. The CDR3 length is 13 residues. CDR3 residues: CASSGPQTDGYTF. Here the CDR3 DNA reads TGTGCCAGCAGTGGCCCGCAGACAGATGGCTACACCTTC.

The chain combines TRBV10-3 with TRBJ2-5; TRBD2 matches at 9 bases. The CDR3 covers 15 residues. V lost 6 bases to trimming and J lost 3 bases; unmatched junction nucleotides: 8. Per the germline V gene, CDR1 is ENHRY and CDR2 is SYGVKD. The CDR3 loop is CAIRRGLAREETQYF. The CDR3 coding sequence is TGTGCCATCAGAAGGGGACTAGCAAGAGAAGAGACCCAGTACTTC.

V and J are TRBV27 and TRBJ2-7; TRBD2 aligns across 9 bases. The CDR3 is 14 amino acids. Germline values: CDR1 MNHEY, CDR2 SMNVEV (reference sequence). With V trimmed by 3 bases and J by 5 bases, 5 bases remained unmatched. CDR3 sequence (DNA): TGTGCCAGCAGTTTGGGCGGGAGGGCCGACGAGCAGTACTTC. This codes for CASSLGGRADEQYF.

The rearrangement uses TRBV5-1 and TRBJ1-1; TRBD1 agrees at 7 bases. V trimming: 4 bases; J trimming: 8 bases; junction bases outside the gene matches: 8. Per the germline V gene, CDR1 is SGHRS and CDR2 is YFSETQ. This CDR3 spans 13 amino acids. The CDR3 loop is CASSQRQGWEAFF. The CDR3, as DNA: TGCGCCAGCAGCCAAAGACAGGGTTGGGAAGCTTTCTTT.

The rearrangement joins TRBV27 to TRBJ1-1; 7 bases are shared with TRBD1. The CDR3 is 20 residues long. V lost 2 bases, J lost 1 base, and 19 bases stayed unmatched. Germline V lookup: CDR1 MNHEY, CDR2 SMNVEV (reference sequence). CDR3 sequence: CASSLRSGGSSTPPNTEAFF. The CDR3 nucleotides read TGTGCCAGCAGTTTACGGTCAGGGGGATCCTCTACTCCTCCGAACACTGAAGCTTTCTTT.

The V and J genes are TRBV28 and TRBJ2-1, with D perhaps matching TRBD1 or TRBD2 (5 bases each). V lost 4 bases and J lost 3, with 22 bases in between. The CDR3 extends over 18 amino acids. Germline CDR1 is MDHEN and CDR2 is SYDVKM. CDR3 coding DNA: TGTGCCAGCAGTTCGATTTGGGACGGTGGGCGGATCTACAATGAGCAGTTCTTC. Its translation is CASSSIWDGGRIYNEQFF.

As concerns this clone: Other DNA sequences in this sample translate to the same CDR3. The chain couples TRBV4-3 to TRBJ2-5; no reliable D call. Trimming removed 0 bases at V and 8 bases at J, with 7 bases between. The CDR3 runs to 12 residues. Germline V gives CDR1 LGHNA, CDR2 YSLEER. This CDR3 reads CASSQDRETQYF. In nucleotides, the CDR3 is TGCGCCAGCAGCCAAGATCGTGAAACCCAGTACTTC.

On this clone: Other DNA sequences in this specimen translate into the identical CDR3. The chain links TRBV7-2 to TRBJ2-7, with a possible D match to TRBD2 (6 bases). V lost 5 bases and J 4 bases, leaving 15 bases between the germline ends. The germline CDR1 and CDR2 sequences are SGHTA and FQGNSA. CDR3 length: 14 residues. The CDR3 DNA reads TGTGCCAGCAGCCACCGGGACTTCCCATACGAGCAGTACTTC. Its protein is CASSHRDFPYEQYF.

The V call is TRBV6-6, the J call TRBJ2-5; the D gene is possibly TRBD1 (5 bases). The CDR3 runs 13 residues. Deletions cut 10 bases from V and 5 bases from J, with 17 bases between. Germline V gene data show CDR1 as MNHNY and CDR2 as SVGAGI (reference sequence). CDR3 amino acids: CATRVGLVETQYF. The CDR3 region has the DNA TGTGCCACACGCGTGGGGCTAGTGGAGACCCAGTACTTC.

The chain joins TRBV9 to TRBJ1-4; D possibly corresponds to TRBD1 (6 bases). The germline V and J ends were trimmed by 0 bases and 8 bases, with 14 bases remaining between them. Germline V gene sequence: CDR1 SGDLS, CDR2 YYNGEE. The CDR3 has 15 residues. CDR3 residues: CASSVAGAGREKLFF. As DNA, the CDR3 is TGTGCCAGCAGCGTAGCAGGGGCTGGGAGAGAAAAACTGTTTTTT.

The rearrangement links TRBV18 to TRBJ2-5, with no clear D. The V gene lost 2 bases and the J gene lost 0 bases, with 7 bases spanning the gap. The CDR3 has 14 residues. Germline V gene lookup returns CDR1 KGHSH and CDR2 LQKENI. The CDR3 coding sequence is TGTGCCAGCTCACCATCCCCCGACCAAGAGACCCAGTACTTC. It yields the protein CASSPSPDQETQYF.

The chain recombines TRBV5-1 with TRBJ2-7; 10 bases align to TRBD2. CDR1 is SGHRS, CDR2 YFSETQ, per germline. V dropped 4 bases and J dropped 2; count of bases not matched to a gene: 12. The CDR3 runs to 17 residues. The CDR3: CASSPRYGAGGPYEQYF. CDR3 nucleotides: TGCGCCAGCAGCCCCCGGTATGGAGCGGGAGGGCCCTACGAGCAGTACTTC.

The chain is built from TRBV20-1 and TRBJ1-1; 8 bases line up with TRBD1. The junction had 3 bases not matched to a gene; V was cut back by 5 bases and J by 10 bases. The CDR3 loop spans 10 amino acids. The germline V gene has CDR1 DFQATT and CDR2 SNEGSKA (reference sequence). DNA for the CDR3: TGCAGTGCTCCCCAGGGGGCAGCTTTCTTT. Translation: CSAPQGAAFF.

The rearrangement joins TRBV7-3 to TRBJ2-7; TRBD1 or TRBD2 may be the D gene (6 bases each). V shed 4 bases and J shed 3 bases, with 13 bases lying between them. CDR3 size: 14 residues. Germline V gene lookup returns CDR1 SGHTA and CDR2 FQGTGA. CDR3 in amino acids: CASSSGRGDYEQYF. The CDR3 nucleotides read TGTGCCAGCAGCTCAGGAAGGGGGGACTACGAGCAGTACTTC.